This T cell receptor (beta chain) was captured by sequencing in a study of shared clonotypes between healthy human individuals. Broader study findings: What limited the represented genetic and exposure-history diversity was the small number of donors. Clonotype sharing among donors, it was expected, would be affected by sequencing depth.

This clone showed up just once. Its antigen is unidentified. Donors comprised healthy HIV-negative adults lacking recent acute infections or vaccinations. An assay was performed, and its level was deep. The protocol was immunoSEQ multiplex PCR, while the TCRdb copy is restricted to in-frame clones and leaves out a portion. The table has about 500,000 clones, more than 70% seen once. This clonotype was obtained from a woman in her thirties or forties in good health. Some clones in this sample may be carry-over from other donors' samples. The sample consisted of PBMCs.

The CDR3 DNA sequence: TGTGCCAGCTCACCCGCAAAGAGCACCGGGGAGCTGTTTTTT. It translates to CASSPAKSTGELFF. The V call is TRBV18, the J call TRBJ2-2; D remains unclear. The germline V and J ends were trimmed by 3 bases and 4 bases, with 9 bases remaining between them. The germline V gene has CDR1 KGHSH and CDR2 LQKENI. This CDR3 is built from 14 residues.